This T cell receptor beta chain was captured in a study of T-cell memory formation after mild COVID-19. General study results and limits: Clones shrinking between day 15 and 85 showed a balanced CD4/CD8 split, and those that grew later tilted toward CD4+. Some responding clones appeared in pre-infection memory, suggesting cross-reactive memory joined. The main location of contracting CD4+ clones was CM and EM, and that of contracting CD8+ clones was EMRA.

After 5'RACE with constant-segment primers, TCR alpha and TCR beta cDNA libraries carrying sample barcodes and UMIs were obtained. Using its own MiXCR run on the 5' RACE reads, TCRdb lists one record per CDR3 protein. Here the sample spans 400,000 or so distinct CDR3 sequences, 15% to 25% being singletons. Between the trimmed V and J ends, which lost 5 bases and 4 bases, there was a span of 17 bases. The V gene's germline CDR1 is GTSNPN and CDR2 SVGIG (reference sequence). There are 14 residues in the CDR3. Comment on this clonotype: Its antigen is not identified.

Sequenced sample: PBMCs or a T cell subset sorted from them (not recorded which). This TCR came from an adult woman who had mild COVID-19 (a few samples of this study predate the infection). Cell type and time point are not known. The chain joins TRBV30 to TRBJ1-2, with D hard to call. The CDR3 spells CAWEKWQQAYGYTF. The CDR3 nucleotides read TGTGCCTGGGAGAAATGGCAGCAAGCCTATGGCTACACCTTC. Full variable domain (missing parts from reference TRBV30 and TRBJ1-2): SQTIHQWPATLVQPVGSPLSLECTVEGTSNPNLYWYRQAAGRGLQLLFYSVGIGQISSEVPQNLSASRPQDRQFILSSKKLLLSDSGFYLCAWEKWQQAYGYTFGSGTRLTVV.